This TCR beta chain is from a study of blood T cell repertoires in COVID-19. Overall study context: Samples came from the United States, Italy and Spain, spanning acute and convalescent COVID-19. Sample material is recorded as cDNA or gDNA derived from T cells, B-cell-depleted T cells, or PBMCs.

The CDR3 has 16 amino acids. Germline CDR1 SGDLS, CDR2 YYNGEE. V gave up 3 bases and J gave up 8 bases; unmatched junction bases: 16. This clone showed up just once. Original processing methods: Amplifying reference gene primers gave estimates of nucleated cell counts. Produced via immunoSEQ multiplex PCR; TCRdb's table is partial and in-frame only. That table supplies the V and J calls and clone size; D and trimming were determined from the DNA. Among roughly 140,000 clones listed, around 83% were seen once. V gene TRBV9 combines with J gene TRBJ1-2; 7 bases are a match to TRBD1. The sample taken for sequencing was peripheral blood. The TCR comes from a woman aged 45 to 65 with acute or convalescent COVID-19. For the CDR3, the DNA is TGTGCCAGCAGCGCTGGAGGGGGCGGTTTCTTTTGGGGCTACACCTTC. Translated: CASSAGGGGFFWGYTF.